This T cell receptor beta chain stems from a study of OX40 agonist ivuxolimab in advanced cancers. Turning to the overall study: The costimulatory receptor OX40 (CD134) was targeted by ivuxolimab, a fully human IgG2 agonistic monoclonal antibody. Intravenous ivuxolimab was administered to patients every 2 weeks at six dose levels: 0.01, 0.1, 0.3, 1.5, 3 and 10 mg/kg. Of the approximately 54 patients in dose escalation, around 19 had hepatocellular carcinoma, around 15 had melanoma, 9 had renal cell carcinoma and 9 had head and neck cancer. In the dose-escalation cohort, approximately 83% of patients were male, and the mean age was approximately 60 years with a range of about 20 to 80. Patients were allowed to have had prior anti-PD-1, anti-PD-L1 or anti-CTLA-4 therapy, and roughly two fifths of the dose-escalation patients had been treated with checkpoint inhibitors. Partial responses occurred in three dose-escalation patients: two with cutaneous melanoma and one with hepatocellular carcinoma. Peripheral TCRbeta sequencing aimed to test whether ivuxolimab altered TCR sequence diversity and caused clonal T-cell expansion. The monotherapy dose-escalation portion (N of about 50 patients) of the phase I ivuxolimab trial is reported in the paper. Broad study findings and their caveats: Low levels of normalized T-cell clonal expansion were also seen in some nonresponding patients. In the 0.1-3.0 mg/kg groups, partial responders had among the lowest normalized peripheral clonal expansion, particularly in CD8+ T cells. The antigen specificity of the clonally expanded peripheral T cells was not determined. After ivuxolimab, CD8+ T cells had more expanded clones than CD4+ T cells on average. At doses of 0.1 to 3.0 mg/kg, clonal expansion of both CD4+ and CD8+ T cells in blood was seen between baseline and week 6.

About this clone: This clone's antigen is unknown. Base-call qualities are not available, and no considerably larger clone is one nucleotide away.

For sequencing of the TCRbeta CDR3 region, genomic DNA was extracted from the sorted cells. The immunoSEQ Assay was used to sequence the TCRbeta CDR3 regions. Entries here come from immuneACCESS through TCRdb and include only in-frame sequences with V and J called. Some clones fail to appear in such tables; in the studies checked, an unresolved V gene covers under half of the shortfall, and the cause of the remainder is unknown. The sample yields 70,000 to 75,000 clones; roughly nine tenths were counted once. The leading ten clones occupy approximately 0.99% of the sample. A distance of 8 bases separates the germline ends of V and J, which lose 2 bases and 3 bases respectively. The germline V gene specifies SGHTA as CDR1 and FQGNSA as CDR2. Spanning cysteine to phenylalanine, the CDR3 consists of 13 amino acids. The entry retains the CDR3 DNA only, 39 bases that are in frame from base 1. Patients with autoimmune disease history or receiving systemic immunosuppression were excluded from the trial. Peripheral blood for TCR sequencing was collected from all dose cohorts at baseline, on cycle 4 day 1, and on cycle 7 day 1. Samples were obtained from an open-label, multicenter, first-in-human phase I dose-escalation trial of ivuxolimab. The trial enrolled adults with locally advanced or metastatic head and neck squamous cell, hepatocellular, melanoma or renal cell carcinoma. CD4+ and CD8+ T cells were sorted separately from peripheral blood before TCR sequencing.

The sequence is built from TRBV7-2 and TRBJ2-7; the D gene cannot be named for sure. This TCR derives from an adult with an advanced solid tumor such as melanoma, head and neck, liver or kidney cancer. The source material was CD4+ or CD8+ T cells sorted from blood, sampled in a trial of the OX40 agonist ivuxolimab. The CDR3 has the sequence CASSLQENYEQYF. At the DNA level, the sequence is TGTGCCAGCAGCTTACAGGAAAACTACGAGCAGTACTTC.